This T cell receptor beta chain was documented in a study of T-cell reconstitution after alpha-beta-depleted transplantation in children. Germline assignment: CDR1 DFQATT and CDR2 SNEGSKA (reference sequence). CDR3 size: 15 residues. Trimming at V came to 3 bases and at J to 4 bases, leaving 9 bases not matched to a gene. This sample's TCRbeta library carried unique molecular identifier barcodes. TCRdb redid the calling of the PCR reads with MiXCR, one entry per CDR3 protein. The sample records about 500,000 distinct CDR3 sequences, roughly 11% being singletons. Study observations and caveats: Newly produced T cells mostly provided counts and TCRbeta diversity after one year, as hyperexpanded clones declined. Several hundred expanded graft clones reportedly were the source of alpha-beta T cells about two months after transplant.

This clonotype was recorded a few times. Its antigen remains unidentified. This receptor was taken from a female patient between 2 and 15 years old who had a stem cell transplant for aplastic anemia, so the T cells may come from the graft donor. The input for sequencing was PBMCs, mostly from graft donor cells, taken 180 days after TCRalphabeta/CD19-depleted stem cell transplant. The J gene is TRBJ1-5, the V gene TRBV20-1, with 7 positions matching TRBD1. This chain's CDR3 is CSASRQGTVNQPQHF. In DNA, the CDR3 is TGCAGTGCTAGCCGACAGGGTACGGTTAATCAGCCCCAGCATTTT.